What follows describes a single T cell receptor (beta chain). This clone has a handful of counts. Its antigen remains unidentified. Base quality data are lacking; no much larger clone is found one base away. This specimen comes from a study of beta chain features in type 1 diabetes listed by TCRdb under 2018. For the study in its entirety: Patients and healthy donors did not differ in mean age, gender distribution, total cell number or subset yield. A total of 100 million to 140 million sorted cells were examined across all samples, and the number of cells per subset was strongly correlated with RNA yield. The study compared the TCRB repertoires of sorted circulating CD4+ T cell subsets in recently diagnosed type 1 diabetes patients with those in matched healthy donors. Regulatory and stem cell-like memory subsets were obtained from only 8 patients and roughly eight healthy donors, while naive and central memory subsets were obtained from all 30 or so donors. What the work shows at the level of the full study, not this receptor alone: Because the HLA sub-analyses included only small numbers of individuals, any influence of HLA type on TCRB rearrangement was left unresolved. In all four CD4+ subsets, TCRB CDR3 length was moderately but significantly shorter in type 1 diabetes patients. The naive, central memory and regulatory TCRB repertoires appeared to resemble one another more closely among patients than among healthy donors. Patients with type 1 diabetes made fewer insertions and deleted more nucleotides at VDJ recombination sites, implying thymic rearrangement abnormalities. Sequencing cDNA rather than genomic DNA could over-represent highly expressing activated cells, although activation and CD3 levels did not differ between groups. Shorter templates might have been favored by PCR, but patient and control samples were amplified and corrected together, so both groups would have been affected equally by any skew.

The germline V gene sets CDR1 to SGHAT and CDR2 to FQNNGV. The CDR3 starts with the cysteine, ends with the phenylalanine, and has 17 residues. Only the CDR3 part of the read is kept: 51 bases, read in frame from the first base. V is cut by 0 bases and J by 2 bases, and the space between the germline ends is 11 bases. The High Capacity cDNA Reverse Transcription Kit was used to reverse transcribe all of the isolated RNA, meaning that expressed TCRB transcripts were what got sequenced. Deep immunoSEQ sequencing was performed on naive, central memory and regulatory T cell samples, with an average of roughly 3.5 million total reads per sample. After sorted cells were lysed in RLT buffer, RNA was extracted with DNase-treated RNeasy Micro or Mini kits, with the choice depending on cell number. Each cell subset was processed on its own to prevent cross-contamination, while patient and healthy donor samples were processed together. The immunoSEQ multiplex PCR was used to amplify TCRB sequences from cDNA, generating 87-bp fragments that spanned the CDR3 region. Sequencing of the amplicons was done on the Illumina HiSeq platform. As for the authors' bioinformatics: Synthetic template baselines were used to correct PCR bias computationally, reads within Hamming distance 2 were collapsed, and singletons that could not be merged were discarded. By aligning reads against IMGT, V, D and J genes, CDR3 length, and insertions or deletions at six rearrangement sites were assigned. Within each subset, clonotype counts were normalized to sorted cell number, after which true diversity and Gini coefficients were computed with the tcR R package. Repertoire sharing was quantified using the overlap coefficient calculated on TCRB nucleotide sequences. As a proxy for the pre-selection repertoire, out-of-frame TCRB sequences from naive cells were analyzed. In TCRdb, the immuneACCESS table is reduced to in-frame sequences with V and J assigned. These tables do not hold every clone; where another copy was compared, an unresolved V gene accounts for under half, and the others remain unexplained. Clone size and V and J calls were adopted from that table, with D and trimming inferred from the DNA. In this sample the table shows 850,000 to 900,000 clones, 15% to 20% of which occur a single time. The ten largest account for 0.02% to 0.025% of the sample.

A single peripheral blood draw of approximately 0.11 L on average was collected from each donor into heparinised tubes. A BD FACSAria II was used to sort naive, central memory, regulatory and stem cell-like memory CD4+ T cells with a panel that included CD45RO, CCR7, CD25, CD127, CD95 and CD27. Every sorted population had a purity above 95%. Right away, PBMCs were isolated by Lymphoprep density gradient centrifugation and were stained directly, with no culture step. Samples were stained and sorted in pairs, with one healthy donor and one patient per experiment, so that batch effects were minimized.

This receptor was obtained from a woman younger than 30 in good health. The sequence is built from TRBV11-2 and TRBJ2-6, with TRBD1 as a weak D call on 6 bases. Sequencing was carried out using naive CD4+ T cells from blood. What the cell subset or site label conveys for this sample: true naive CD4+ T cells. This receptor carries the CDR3 CASSLEGGETGANVLTF. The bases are TGTGCCAGCAGCTTAGAAGGGGGAGAAACTGGGGCCAACGTCCTGACTTTC.